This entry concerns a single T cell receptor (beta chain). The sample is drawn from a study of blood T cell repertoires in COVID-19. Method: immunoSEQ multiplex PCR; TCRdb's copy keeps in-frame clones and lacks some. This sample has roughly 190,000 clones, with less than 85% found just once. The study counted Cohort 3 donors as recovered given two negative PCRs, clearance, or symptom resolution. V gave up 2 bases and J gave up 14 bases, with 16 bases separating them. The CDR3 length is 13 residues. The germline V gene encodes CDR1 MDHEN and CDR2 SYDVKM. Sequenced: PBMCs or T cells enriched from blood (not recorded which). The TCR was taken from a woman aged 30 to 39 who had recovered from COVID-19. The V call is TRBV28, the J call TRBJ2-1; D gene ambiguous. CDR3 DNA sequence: TGTGCCAGCAGTTTAGGTCGAGAAAGTGGTGAGTTCTTC. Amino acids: CASSLGRESGEFF.